The 18 T cell receptor beta chains in this list originate from one sample, sequenced in a study of beta chain features in type 1 diabetes. What was sequenced were expressed TCRB transcripts, since all of the isolated RNA had been reverse transcribed. Profiling relied on immunoSEQ multiplex PCR, and the TCRdb table lists in-frame clones only, not all of them. The repertoire includes 600,000 to 700,000 clones, around an eighth of them detected once, and less than 0.025% sits in the top ten. No antigen has been assigned to these receptors. General study results and limits: Shorter TCRB CDR3s, moderately but significantly so, were found in Type 1 diabetes patients in all four CD4+ subsets.

Sequenced: naive CD4+ T cells from blood. The source is a man younger than 30 with type 1 diabetes.

The rearrangement links TRBV11-2 to TRBJ2-1, with unresolved D. This CDR3 spans 16 amino acids. Germline V gene sequence: CDR1 SGHAT, CDR2 FQNNGV. Trimming took 1 base from V and 3 from J, leaving 13 bases between them. CDR3 sequence (DNA): TGTGCCAGCAGCTTAGGGATTAGGCAAGACTACAATGAGCAGTTCTTC. Amino acid sequence: CASSLGIRQDYNEQFF. The entire variable domain, with the rest obtained from reference TRBV11-2 and TRBJ2-1, is as follows: EAGVAQSPRYKIIEKRQSVAFWCNPISGHATLYWYQQILGQGPKLLIQFQNNGVVDDSQLPKDRFSAERLKGVDSTLKIQPAKLEDSAVYLCASSLGIRQDYNEQFFGPGTRLTVL.

A few counts support this clone. The chain uses TRBV28 and TRBJ1-5; 7 bases are a match to TRBD1. Germline V gene lookup returns CDR1 MDHEN and CDR2 SYDVKM. The CDR3 is 14 amino acids. J was trimmed by 7 bases and V by 5 bases; bases with no gene match: 8. CDR3 in DNA: TGTGCCAGCAGTCCGGACGACAGGGTCCAGCCCCAGCATTTT. Its protein product is CASSPDDRVQPQHF.

The rearrangement joins TRBV30 to TRBJ1-6; TRBD1 matches 11 bases. CDR1 GTSNPN and CDR2 SVGIG come from the germline V gene (reference sequence). This CDR3 is 17 amino acids long. Unmatched junction bases numbered 7, after V lost 2 bases and J lost 4 bases. CDR3 region: CAWSTWTGGEYNSPLHF. The DNA for the CDR3 is TGTGCCTGGAGTACCTGGACAGGGGGCGAGTATAATTCACCCCTCCACTTT.

The chain links TRBV30 to TRBJ1-2; 7 bases align to TRBD1. J gave up 6 bases and V 1 base, and 5 bases lay outside the gene matches. Germline CDR1 and CDR2: GTSNPN and SVGIG (reference sequence). The CDR3 extends over 13 amino acids. The CDR3 coding sequence is TGTGCCTGGAGTGAACAGGGGACAAATGGCTACACCTTC. Encoded protein: CAWSEQGTNGYTF.

V usage is TRBV19 and J usage is TRBJ2-2; D may be TRBD1 (6 bases). V lost 5 bases to trimming and J lost 3 bases, with 13 bases between them. The CDR3 is 15 residues long. Germline V gene sequence: CDR1 LNHDA, CDR2 SQIVND (reference sequence). This CDR3 reads CASSVGDTYTGELFF. The CDR3 DNA follows: TGTGCCAGTAGTGTCGGGGACACTTACACCGGGGAGCTGTTTTTT.

The chain has TRBV6-6 and TRBJ2-7; TRBD1 agrees at 8 bases. The CDR3 runs 12 residues. From germline, CDR1 is MNHNY and CDR2 SVGAGI (reference sequence). The V gene end was trimmed by 5 bases and the J gene end by 6 bases; junction bases not matched to a gene: 3. The CDR3, as DNA: TGTGCCAGCAGTCGGGACAGGAGCGAGCAGTACTTC. Translating it yields CASSRDRSEQYF.

This clone was detected only a few times. The rearrangement links TRBV7-2 to TRBJ2-5; 13 bases line up with TRBD2. This CDR3 region has 18 residues. Per germline, CDR1 SGHTA and CDR2 FQGNSA. V shed 5 bases, J shed 5 bases, and the junction held 14 bases outside the gene matches. The CDR3 protein is CASSGETSGGPPFETQYF. For the CDR3, the DNA is TGTGCCAGCAGCGGTGAGACTAGCGGGGGGCCACCCTTTGAGACCCAGTACTTC.

The chain couples TRBV6-1 to TRBJ2-4; 12 bases are a match to TRBD1. There are 16 residues in the CDR3. The V gene's germline CDR1 is MNHNS and CDR2 SASEGT. J was trimmed by 7 bases and V by 3 bases; bases with no gene match: 7. The CDR3: CASSDPGGQGANIQYF. The CDR3 DNA reads TGTGCCAGCAGTGACCCCGGGGGACAGGGGGCGAACATTCAGTACTTC.

V usage is TRBV4-1 and J usage is TRBJ2-1; no firm D call. V lost 3 bases and J lost 9, with 24 bases in between. Germline CDR1 and CDR2: MGHRA and YSYEKL. There are 17 residues in the CDR3. DNA of the CDR3: TGCGCCAGCAGCCACAGCCAAGCCGGGCCTCCTTTCGGTGAGCAGTTCTTC. It specifies CASSHSQAGPPFGEQFF.

The V gene is TRBV7-9, the J gene TRBJ1-1; a possible D gene is TRBD1 (6 bases). The CDR3 is made up of 17 amino acids. Trimming shortened V by 5 bases and J by 1 base, and 20 bases separated the two germline ends. The germline CDR1 and CDR2 sequences are SEHNR and FQNEAQ (reference sequence). CDR3 region: CASSQQSGTTGNTEAFF. The CDR3 nucleotides are TGTGCCAGCAGCCAACAATCCGGGACAACGGGGAACACTGAAGCTTTCTTT.

The chain carries TRBV10-3 and TRBJ2-1; D is possibly TRBD2 (5 bases). V was cut by 0 bases and J by 6 bases, with 12 bases left in between. CDR1 and CDR2 from the germline V gene are ENHRY and SYGVKD. CDR3 length: 15 residues. CDR3 sequence (DNA): TGTGCCATCAGTGAGTCGACTCTAGCCCCCAATGAGCAGTTCTTC. Protein sequence: CAISESTLAPNEQFF.

This clone was counted between two and nine times. This sequence joins TRBV28 and TRBJ1-1; tentative D call: TRBD1 (6 bases). The V end lost 3 bases, the J end lost 1 base, and 9 bases lay between the germline ends. Looked up from germline, CDR1 is MDHEN and CDR2 is SYDVKM. CDR3 length: 14 residues. CDR3 sequence reads: CASSLGHTNTEAFF. The CDR3 DNA reads as TGTGCCAGCAGTTTGGGACATACGAACACTGAAGCTTTCTTT.

J is TRBJ1-5 and V is TRBV7-2; the match to TRBD1 covers 7 bases. Germline lookup yields CDR1 SGHTA and CDR2 FQGNSA. The CDR3 sequence is 14 residues long. Germline trimming cut 2 bases from V and 7 bases from J; bases unmatched to any gene: 5. The CDR3 sequence is CASSLKGADQPQHF. For the CDR3, the DNA is TGTGCCAGCAGCTTAAAGGGGGCGGACCAGCCCCAGCATTTT.

This clone was observed a few times. V usage is TRBV5-1 and J usage is TRBJ2-6; D is unresolved. The V end lost 4 bases, the J end lost 7 bases, and 18 bases lay between the germline ends. Germline lookup yields CDR1 SGHRS and CDR2 YFSETQ. The CDR3 covers 16 residues. CDR3 sequence reads: CASSPERFVGANVLTF. Written as DNA, the CDR3 is TGCGCCAGCAGCCCGGAGCGCTTTGTTGGAGCCAACGTCCTGACTTTC.

This clone has more than one count but fewer than ten. This chain links TRBV9 with TRBJ2-5; no clear D. This CDR3 is built from 12 residues. The germline V gene has CDR1 SGDLS and CDR2 YYNGEE. V was trimmed by 0 bases and J by 5 bases, leaving 5 bases between them. CDR3 loop: CASSVEEETQYF. For the CDR3, the DNA is TGTGCCAGCAGCGTAGAAGAGGAGACCCAGTACTTC.

There are a few counts of this clone. The genes are TRBV27 and TRBJ1-2; TRBD1 matches at 8 bases. From germline, CDR1 is MNHEY and CDR2 SMNVEV (reference sequence). V shed 6 bases and J 3 bases; nucleotides not matched to a gene: 6. The CDR3 covers 14 residues. CDR3 sequence (DNA): TGTGCCAGCAGACTTGGGACAGGTGACTATGGCTACACCTTC. Protein product: CASRLGTGDYGYTF.

The J gene is TRBJ1-2, the V gene TRBV6-5; no definite D call. V lost 0 bases and J lost 2, with 10 bases in between. Per the germline V gene, CDR1 is MNHEY and CDR2 is SVGAGI. The CDR3 spans 15 residues. The CDR3 DNA reads as TGTGCCAGCAGTTACTCTTCCGACCGAAACTATGGCTACACCTTC. It encodes CASSYSSDRNYGYTF.

The gene calls are TRBV6-5 and TRBJ2-5; TRBD2 agrees at 8 bases. J gave up 5 bases and V 11 bases, and 7 bases lay outside the gene matches. Germline lookup yields CDR1 MNHEY and CDR2 SVGAGI. CDR3 length: 12 residues. As DNA, the CDR3 is TGTGCCGCTCCGCGGGGGGATGAGACCCAGTACTTC. Its protein product is CAAPRGDETQYF.